The next 17 T cell receptor beta chains were all read from a single sample in a study of blood T cell repertoires in COVID-19. TCRdb's table, derived via immunoSEQ multiplex PCR, lists solely in-frame clones and lacks some. This sample has more than 200,000 clones, with over 80% found just once. Source material: PBMCs or T cells enriched from blood (not recorded which). All receptors come from a woman in her late teens or twenties who had recovered from COVID-19.

The rearrangement links TRBV2 to TRBJ2-2, with 9 bases matching TRBD2. CDR1 is SNHLY, CDR2 FYNNEI, per germline. V was pared by 8 bases and J by 5 bases, with 6 bases of the junction left unmatched. CDR3 length: 14 residues. The CDR3 region is CASLASGVTGELFF. The CDR3 nucleotides are TGTGCCAGCTTGGCTAGCGGGGTAACCGGGGAGCTGTTTTTT.

V and J are TRBV19 and TRBJ1-5; no definite D call. Germline V gene data show CDR1 as LNHDA and CDR2 as SQIVND (reference sequence). CDR3 length equals 13 residues. Trimming pared 1 base from V and 9 bases from J, leaving 10 bases between. The CDR3 coding sequence is TGTGCCAGTAGTATAGCCCGGGAGGGGCCCCAGCATTTT. This translates into CASSIAREGPQHF.

This chain uses TRBV2 with TRBJ1-6; D gene ambiguous. CDR1 and CDR2 from the germline V gene are SNHLY and FYNNEI. V was trimmed by 7 bases and J by 7 bases, leaving 14 bases between them. The CDR3 is 14 amino acids. Here the CDR3 DNA reads TGTGCCAGCACCCCGTGGAGGGAAAATTCACCCCTCCACTTT. Amino acid sequence: CASTPWRENSPLHF.

This chain links TRBV6-1 with TRBJ2-3; D may be TRBD1 (5 bases). Trimming cost V 2 bases and J 3 bases, with 15 bases left between them. Looked up from germline, CDR1 is MNHNS and CDR2 is SASEGT. The CDR3 totals 16 residues. CDR3 in amino acids: CASSETWGSSTDTQYF. DNA of the CDR3: TGTGCCAGCAGTGAAACGTGGGGCAGCAGTACAGATACGCAGTATTTT.

The gene calls are TRBV7-2 and TRBJ2-1; D is possibly TRBD1 (6 bases). With 0 bases removed from V and 1 base from J, the gap between germline ends came to 7 bases. Per the germline V gene, CDR1 is SGHTA and CDR2 is FQGNSA. The CDR3 spans 15 residues. This CDR3 is CASSLAQGSYNEQFF. The CDR3 DNA sequence: TGTGCCAGCAGCTTAGCCCAGGGGTCCTACAATGAGCAGTTCTTC.

DNA for the CDR3: TGTGCCACCAGCAGTGAATCACAGGGGCCTCTTCACTATGGCTACACCTTC. Amino acid sequence: CATSSESQGPLHYGYTF. The V and J genes are TRBV15 and TRBJ1-2, with 7 bases lining up with TRBD1. CDR3 length equals 17 residues. After removal of 3 bases from V and 3 bases from J, the junction contained 13 bases not matched to a gene. Germline CDR1 is LNHNV and CDR2 is YYDKDF (reference sequence).

This clone was counted only a few times. The V and J genes are TRBV15 and TRBJ2-2, with D possibly TRBD1 on 6 matching bases. CDR3 length: 15 amino acids. Germline CDR1 is LNHNV and CDR2 is YYDKDF (reference sequence). V shed 5 bases and J shed 5 bases, with 15 bases lying between them. The CDR3 DNA reads as TGTGCCACCAGCGAAGAACAGGGTTTTACCGGGGAGCTGTTTTTT. Amino acids: CATSEEQGFTGELFF. Full variable domain (outside the CDR3, taken from reference TRBV15 and TRBJ2-2): DAMVIQNPRYQVTQFGKPVTLSCSQTLNHNVMYWYQQKSSQAPKLLFHYYDKDFNNEADTPDNFQSRRPNTSFCFLDIRSPGLGDTAMYLCATSEEQGFTGELFFGEGSRLTVL.

The chain joins TRBV28 to TRBJ1-5; D is uncertain. CDR3 length: 17 amino acids. The germline V gene encodes CDR1 MDHEN and CDR2 SYDVKM. V was cut by 5 bases and J by 1 base, with 18 bases left in between. CDR3 in amino acids: CASSLASLRASNQPQHF. The CDR3 nucleotides are TGTGCCAGCAGTCTAGCCTCGCTCCGGGCAAGCAATCAGCCCCAGCATTTT.

The chain employs TRBV5-4 and TRBJ2-1, with 15 bases that match TRBD2. Per germline, CDR1 SGHNT and CDR2 YYREEE (reference sequence). V dropped 0 bases and J dropped 10; count of bases not matched to a gene: 5. The CDR3 is made up of 16 amino acids. This CDR3 is CASSLGTSGRAWEQFF. CDR3 sequence (DNA): TGTGCCAGCAGCTTGGGGACTAGCGGGAGGGCCTGGGAGCAGTTCTTC.

This rearrangement joins TRBV10-2 to TRBJ2-7; perhaps TRBD2 as D (6 bases). There are 15 residues in the CDR3. Trimming stripped 7 bases from V and 0 bases from J, with 16 bases between. Germline V gene lookup returns CDR1 WSHSY and CDR2 SAAADI. Written as DNA, the CDR3 is TGCGCCAGCAAAGTACGGGACGGGAGCTCCTACGAGCAGTACTTC. Translation: CASKVRDGSSYEQYF.

This chain links TRBV7-3 with TRBJ2-3, with 9 bases identical to TRBD2. The CDR3 consists of 15 residues. V shed 5 bases and J 4 bases; nucleotides not matched to a gene: 7. Germline values: CDR1 SGHTA, CDR2 FQGTGA. CDR3 sequence (DNA): TGTGCCAGCAGCCCGACGGGACTAGCCGCAGATACGCAGTATTTT. Translated: CASSPTGLAADTQYF.

The CDR3 region has the DNA TGTGCCAGCAGCGTAGCTAGCGGGGCCCTCTACAATGAGCAGTTCTTC. This gives the protein CASSVASGALYNEQFF. This sequence joins TRBV9 and TRBJ2-1, with 9 bases fitting TRBD2. The CDR3 has 16 amino acids. From germline, CDR1 is SGDLS and CDR2 YYNGEE. V dropped 0 bases and J dropped 3; count of bases not matched to a gene: 4.

The chain is built from TRBV14 and TRBJ1-5; 9 bases are shared with TRBD1. The V gene's germline CDR1 is SGHDN and CDR2 FVKESK. J was trimmed by 0 bases and V by 8 bases; bases with no gene match: 11. The length of the CDR3 is 17 residues. In DNA, the CDR3 is TGTGCCAGCTCTCCGGGACAGGGATTCTATAGCAATCAGCCCCAGCATTTT. This translates into CASSPGQGFYSNQPQHF.

The chain joins TRBV24-1 to TRBJ2-5; D possibly corresponds to TRBD2 (5 bases). CDR3 size: 16 residues. Germline V gives CDR1 KGHDR, CDR2 SFDVKD. The V end lost 5 bases, the J end lost 0 bases, and 15 bases lay between the germline ends. The CDR3 sequence is CATSGPSGEHQETQYF. CDR3 coding DNA: TGTGCCACCAGTGGCCCGTCCGGGGAACACCAAGAGACCCAGTACTTC.

The chain links TRBV5-4 to TRBJ1-1; D remains unclear. Trimming shortened V by 5 bases and J by 6 bases, and 8 bases separated the two germline ends. Germline V gives CDR1 SGHNT, CDR2 YYREEE (reference sequence). The CDR3 spans 11 residues. The CDR3 here is CASRGAAEAFF. Here the CDR3 DNA reads TGTGCCAGCAGGGGAGCGGCTGAAGCTTTCTTT.

The V and J genes are TRBV4-3 and TRBJ2-1, with 10 bases aligning to TRBD1. The CDR3 extends over 16 amino acids. The V gene end was trimmed by 4 bases and the J gene end by 8 bases; junction bases not matched to a gene: 11. The germline V gene encodes CDR1 LGHNA and CDR2 YSLEER. CDR3 region: CASSRARQGASDEQFF. DNA for the CDR3: TGCGCCAGCAGCCGCGCGAGACAGGGGGCGAGCGATGAGCAGTTCTTC.

V gene TRBV24-1 combines with J gene TRBJ2-2; no firm D call. Trimming took 7 bases from V and 0 from J, leaving 17 bases between them. Germline lookup yields CDR1 KGHDR and CDR2 SFDVKD. The length of the CDR3 is 17 residues. CDR3 in amino acids: CATSLAVEATNTGELFF. CDR3 bases: TGTGCCACCAGCCTGGCGGTTGAGGCAACGAACACCGGGGAGCTGTTTTTT.